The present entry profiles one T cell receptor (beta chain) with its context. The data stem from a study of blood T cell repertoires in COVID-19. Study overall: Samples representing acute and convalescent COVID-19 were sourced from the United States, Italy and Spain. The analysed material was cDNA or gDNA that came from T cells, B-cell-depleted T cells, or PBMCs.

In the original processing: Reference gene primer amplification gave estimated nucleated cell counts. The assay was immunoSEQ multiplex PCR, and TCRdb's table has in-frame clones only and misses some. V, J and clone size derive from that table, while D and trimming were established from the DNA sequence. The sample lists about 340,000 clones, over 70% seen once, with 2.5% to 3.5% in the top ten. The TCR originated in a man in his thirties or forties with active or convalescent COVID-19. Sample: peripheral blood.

The chain's CDR3 is CASSYLTTGGDEKLFF. CDR3 nucleotides: TGCGCCAGCAGCTACCTAACAACAGGGGGCGATGAAAAACTGTTTTTT. The chain combines TRBV5-1 with TRBJ1-4; TRBD1 aligns across 9 bases. J was trimmed by 6 bases and V by 3 bases; bases with no gene match: 9. Germline values: CDR1 SGHRS, CDR2 YFSETQ. This CDR3 has 16 residues. The whole variable domain, filled in from reference TRBV5-1 and TRBJ1-4, reads KAGVTQTPRYLIKTRGQQVTLSCSPISGHRSVSWYQQTPGQGLQFLFEYFSETQRNKGNFPGRFSGRQFSNSRSEMNVSTLELGDSALYLCASSYLTTGGDEKLFFGSGTQLSVL.